The 30 T cell receptor beta chains given below trace back to one sample, sequenced in a study of T cell changes during pregnancy in multiple sclerosis. Produced via immunoSEQ multiplex PCR; TCRdb's table is partial and in-frame only. Of about 22,000 clones listed, about 88% are singletons. Sequenced material: CD8+ T cells from peripheral blood mononuclear cells, taken after pregnancy. The source of these receptors is a female donor with multiple sclerosis, enrolled in a pregnancy study.

The chain employs TRBV7-2 and TRBJ2-1, with D perhaps TRBD2 (5 bases). Germline V CDR1 and CDR2: SGHTA, FQGNSA. The CDR3 sequence is 15 residues long. V was trimmed by 4 bases and J by 8 bases, leaving 18 bases between them. In nucleotides, the CDR3 is TGTGCCAGCAGCTCCTTACTAGGGCTTGATGATGAGCAGTTCTTC. This encodes CASSSLLGLDDEQFF.

This clone was recorded a few times. The rearrangement uses TRBV6-1 and TRBJ2-2; D is perhaps TRBD2 (5 bases). CDR1 MNHNS and CDR2 SASEGT come from the germline V gene. CDR3 length equals 14 residues. The ends were cut back, 6 bases at V and 5 bases at J, with 13 bases in the middle. The CDR3 sequence is CASRPLGETGELFF. DNA of the CDR3: TGTGCCAGCAGACCACTCGGGGAGACCGGGGAGCTGTTTTTT.

The V call is TRBV4-1, the J call TRBJ2-7, with D perhaps TRBD1 (5 bases). The V and J ends lost 0 bases and 3 bases respectively, with 9 bases between them. This CDR3 comprises 14 residues. CDR1 is MGHRA and CDR2 is YSYEKL in the germline V gene. The CDR3 DNA follows: TGCGCCAGCAGCCAAGATCGAGACAGCTACGAGCAGTACTTC. It is translated as CASSQDRDSYEQYF.

The chain has TRBV7-2 and TRBJ2-7; 7 positions match TRBD2. Germline V gives CDR1 SGHTA, CDR2 FQGNSA. CDR3 length: 13 residues. V lost 4 bases, J lost 0 bases, and 0 bases stayed unmatched. Written as DNA, the CDR3 is TGTGCCAGCAGCTGGGGGGGCTCCTACGAGCAGTACTTC. This encodes CASSWGGSYEQYF.

The rearrangement uses TRBV5-1 and TRBJ2-1, with 9 bases that match TRBD2. Germline CDR1 reads SGHRS; CDR2 reads YFSETQ. This CDR3 is built from 15 residues. The J segment lost 7 bases and the V segment lost 1 base, leaving 6 bases of the junction unmatched. CDR3 nucleotides: TGCGCCAGCAGCTTGTCTGCGGGAGGGAGGAATGAGCAGTTCTTC. Translated, it gives CASSLSAGGRNEQFF.

The CDR3 DNA is TGTGCCAGCAGTGATGGGGCGGGAGGGCCATATACGCAGTATTTT. This codes for CASSDGAGGPYTQYF. This chain links TRBV6-1 with TRBJ2-3; 9 bases fit TRBD2. Germline-derived CDR1 and CDR2 are MNHNS and SASEGT. J was trimmed by 7 bases and V by 3 bases; bases with no gene match: 8. The CDR3 runs 15 residues.

The rearrangement links TRBV28 to TRBJ1-6; D is perhaps TRBD1 (5 bases). The V end was cut by 5 bases, the J end by 4 bases, with 15 bases between. This CDR3 contains 16 residues. Germline V lookup: CDR1 MDHEN, CDR2 SYDVKM. Here the CDR3 reads CASSPQGLPYNSPLHF. In nucleotides, the CDR3 is TGTGCCAGCAGTCCCCAGGGCCTCCCATATAATTCACCCCTCCACTTT.

The rearrangement links TRBV6-4 to TRBJ2-1; the D gene is possibly TRBD2 (6 bases). Trimming took 0 bases from V and 9 from J, leaving 12 bases between them. CDR1 and CDR2 (germline): MRHNA, SNTAGT. The CDR3 covers 14 residues. In DNA form, the CDR3 reads TGTGCCAGCAGTGACTCGGCTAGCGTAGGTGAGCAGTTCTTC. Translating it yields CASSDSASVGEQFF.

This clone was detected once. V is TRBV27 and J is TRBJ1-1; a weak D match, TRBD1 (5 bases). The V and J ends lost 7 bases and 5 bases respectively, with 17 bases between them. CDR1 and CDR2 (germline): MNHEY, SMNVEV (reference sequence). The CDR3 covers 14 residues. CDR3 loop: CASNSQGSWTEAFF. DNA of the CDR3: TGTGCCAGCAATTCCCAGGGCTCCTGGACTGAAGCTTTCTTT.

This rearrangement joins TRBV6-5 to TRBJ2-1, with 7 bases lining up with TRBD2. This CDR3 has 13 residues. The V and J ends lost 4 bases and 14 bases, in that order; junction bases with no gene match: 11. Germline CDR1 MNHEY, CDR2 SVGAGI. The DNA for the CDR3 is TGTGCCAGCAGTTCAACCCCGGCCGGGACTAAGTTCTTC. This sequence encodes CASSSTPAGTKFF.

The genes are TRBV21-1 and TRBJ2-3; the table names TRBD2, a call not compared with the DNA. TRBV21-1 is assigned pseudogene status. CDR3 length: 16 residues. The CDR3 coding sequence is TGTGCCAGCAGCAGGAGACCCTCTAGCCCGGCAGATACGCAGTATTTT. Translation gives CASSRRPSSPADTQYF.

The chain has TRBV18 and TRBJ2-1, with 8 bases aligning to TRBD2. The junction had 3 bases not matched to a gene; V was cut back by 4 bases and J by 1 base. Germline-derived CDR1 and CDR2 are KGHSH and LQKENI. The CDR3 spans 15 residues. The CDR3 region has the DNA TGTGCCAGCTCACTAGCGGGAATGTCCTACAATGAGCAGTTCTTC. Encoded protein: CASSLAGMSYNEQFF.

CDR3 nucleotides: TGTGCCAGTAGTCCAGGAACCCCCTACGAGCAGTACTTC. Translated: CASSPGTPYEQYF. The chain joins TRBV19 to TRBJ2-7; D remains ambiguous. The CDR3 spans 13 residues. The V gene's germline CDR1 is LNHDA and CDR2 SQIVND (reference sequence). V was clipped by 5 bases and J by 2 bases, with 10 bases between them.

The chain links TRBV9 to TRBJ2-3; 13 bases fit TRBD2. J was trimmed by 6 bases and V by 7 bases; bases with no gene match: 11. This CDR3 comprises 16 residues. Germline V gene data show CDR1 as SGDLS and CDR2 as YYNGEE. Here the CDR3 reads CASGTMGLAGKDTQYF. The CDR3 DNA reads as TGTGCCAGCGGCACTATGGGACTAGCGGGAAAGGATACGCAGTATTTT.

This chain connects TRBV5-6 to TRBJ2-2; D ambiguous. V was cut by 3 bases and J by 8 bases, with 8 bases left in between. Germline CDR1 is SGHDT and CDR2 is YYEEEE. This CDR3 contains 12 residues. The DNA for the CDR3 is TGTGCCAGCAGCTCCTTCGGGGGGGAGCTGTTTTTT. Encoded protein: CASSSFGGELFF.

V is TRBV5-4 and J is TRBJ2-7; a possible D gene is TRBD2 (6 bases). The length of the CDR3 is 17 residues. Trimming stripped 4 bases from V and 4 bases from J, with 24 bases between. From germline, CDR1 is SGHNT and CDR2 YYREEE (reference sequence). CDR3 sequence (DNA): TGTGCCAGCAGCCTTTACTCAGCGGGTCCCCTTTTTTACGAGCAGTACTTC. Its translation: CASSLYSAGPLFYEQYF. Variable domain in full (rest from reference TRBV5-4 and TRBJ2-7): ETGVTQSPTHLIKTRGQQVTLRCSSQSGHNTVSWYQQALGQGPQFIFQYYREEENGRGNFPPRFSGLQFPNYSSELNVNALELDDSALYLCASSLYSAGPLFYEQYFGPGTRLTVT.

The chain employs TRBV27 and TRBJ2-1; the D gene is possibly TRBD2 (6 bases). Trimming left V 1 base short and J 4 bases short, with 8 bases between. Per the germline V gene, CDR1 is MNHEY and CDR2 is SMNVEV (reference sequence). The CDR3 consists of 14 residues. The CDR3 spells CASSLLRGYNEQFF. The CDR3 DNA reads as TGTGCCAGCAGTTTATTACGGGGGTACAATGAGCAGTTCTTC.

J is TRBJ1-4 and V is TRBV7-9, with D tentatively TRBD1 (5 bases). The length of the CDR3 is 15 residues. Germline V gene data show CDR1 as SEHNR and CDR2 as FQNEAQ (reference sequence). The V end was cut by 1 base, the J end by 8 bases, with 14 bases between. The CDR3 reads CASSLGGVESEKLFF. DNA for the CDR3: TGTGCCAGCAGCTTAGGGGGGGTTGAATCGGAAAAACTGTTTTTT.

J is TRBJ2-1 and V is TRBV7-2; 15 bases align to TRBD2. CDR3 length: 18 amino acids. The V gene end was trimmed by 1 base and the J gene end by 6 bases; junction bases not matched to a gene: 7. Germline V gene lookup returns CDR1 SGHTA and CDR2 FQGNSA. In nucleotides, the CDR3 is TGTGCCAGCAGCTTAGACCCGGGACTAGCGGGAGGAACCAATGAGCAGTTCTTC. Encoded protein: CASSLDPGLAGGTNEQFF.

This chain uses TRBV6-1 with TRBJ2-7; D unresolved. The V end lost 4 bases, the J end lost 2 bases, and 15 bases lay between the germline ends. The CDR3 has 15 amino acids. Per the germline V gene, CDR1 is MNHNS and CDR2 is SASEGT. CDR3 in amino acids: CASSVTGSEAYEQYF. As DNA, the CDR3 is TGTGCCAGCAGTGTAACCGGGTCAGAGGCCTACGAGCAGTACTTC.

The V call is TRBV29-1, the J call TRBJ2-7, with 9 nucleotides matching TRBD1. The germline CDR1 and CDR2 sequences are SQVTM and ANQGSEA. V was pared by 4 bases and J by 4 bases, with 5 bases of the junction left unmatched. The CDR3 runs 13 residues. The CDR3 sequence is CSVAGTGQYEQYF. The CDR3 DNA reads as TGCAGCGTTGCCGGGACAGGGCAATACGAGCAGTACTTC.

The genes are TRBV6-4 and TRBJ2-3; a weak D match, TRBD2 (6 bases). The CDR3 sequence is 14 residues long. V was clipped by 3 bases and J by 2 bases, with 9 bases between them. The germline CDR1 and CDR2 sequences are MRHNA and SNTAGT. CDR3 nucleotide sequence: TGTGCCAGCAGTGAGGGCGGGGACACAGATACGCAGTATTTT. Its translation: CASSEGGDTDTQYF.

The chain couples TRBV4-3 to TRBJ2-1; 10 bases line up with TRBD2. The ends lost 2 bases at V and 9 bases at J; junction bases unmatched: 10. CDR1 LGHNA and CDR2 YSLEER come from the germline V gene. This CDR3 has 16 amino acids. CDR3 sequence reads: CASSQNLAGVSVEQFF. CDR3 sequence (DNA): TGCGCCAGCAGCCAAAACCTAGCGGGAGTTTCTGTTGAGCAGTTCTTC.

This chain links TRBV6-4 with TRBJ2-2; 14 bases are a match to TRBD2. The CDR3 loop spans 16 amino acids. V trimming: 7 bases; J trimming: 5 bases; junction bases outside the gene matches: 6. Germline CDR1 reads MRHNA; CDR2 reads SNTAGT. The CDR3 loop is CASTPGLAGATGELFF. The CDR3 region has the DNA TGTGCCAGCACTCCGGGACTAGCGGGGGCGACCGGGGAGCTGTTTTTT.

V is TRBV27 and J is TRBJ2-7, with 9 nucleotides matching TRBD2. This CDR3 spans 14 amino acids. Germline-derived CDR1 and CDR2 are MNHEY and SMNVEV (reference sequence). The junction had 7 bases not matched to a gene; V was cut back by 6 bases and J by 4 bases. The CDR3 sequence is CASRPGLASYEQYF. The CDR3 DNA is TGTGCCAGCAGACCGGGACTAGCCTCATACGAGCAGTACTTC.

The chain joins TRBV29-1 to TRBJ2-7; 12 bases are a match to TRBD2. Looked up from germline, CDR1 is SQVTM and CDR2 is ANQGSEA. V lost 2 bases and J lost 1; bases outside the gene matches: 0. The CDR3 totals 14 residues. CDR3: CSVELAGGSYEQYF. In DNA, the CDR3 is TGCAGCGTTGAACTAGCGGGAGGGTCCTACGAGCAGTACTTC.

The V and J genes are TRBV4-1 and TRBJ2-7; the match to TRBD1 covers 7 bases. CDR1 and CDR2 from the germline V gene are MGHRA and YSYEKL. V lost 6 bases and J lost 1; bases outside the gene matches: 15. The CDR3 contains 17 residues. The CDR3 spells CASRPLTTGSWSYEQYF. In DNA form, the CDR3 reads TGCGCCAGCAGACCACTCACGACAGGGTCATGGTCCTACGAGCAGTACTTC.

The chain couples TRBV4-3 to TRBJ2-7; 9 bases align to TRBD1. Looked up from germline, CDR1 is LGHNA and CDR2 is YSLEER. The length of the CDR3 is 15 residues. With V trimmed by 5 bases and J by 2 bases, 7 bases remained unmatched. CDR3 in amino acids: CASSTRTGEPYEQYF. The CDR3 nucleotides read TGCGCCAGCAGCACCCGGACAGGGGAACCCTACGAGCAGTACTTC.

This clone has a handful of counts. V usage is TRBV6-5 and J usage is TRBJ2-1, with D possibly being TRBD2 (6 bases). The CDR3 is 16 residues long. The germline V gene has CDR1 MNHEY and CDR2 SVGAGI. Trimming left V 1 base short and J 0 bases short, with 10 bases between. This CDR3 is CASSYWGRSSYNEQFF. As DNA, the CDR3 is TGTGCCAGCAGTTACTGGGGGAGGAGCTCCTACAATGAGCAGTTCTTC.

CDR3 DNA sequence: TGTGCCAGCAGTTTATTAGGGGGTAGTGAGCTCCCCCAGCATTTT. Its translation is CASSLLGGSELPQHF. V is TRBV28 and J is TRBJ1-5, with a possible D match to TRBD1 (6 bases). Germline V CDR1 and CDR2: MDHEN, SYDVKM. There are 15 residues in the CDR3. V lost 1 base to trimming and J lost 10 bases, with 17 bases between them.